This entry concerns a single T cell receptor (beta chain). Its antigen is unidentified. An Oncomine TCR Beta short-read assay was used to sequence the DNA from cultured CD4+ T cells. MiXCR was run by TCRdb on the PCR reads, yielding one entry per CDR3 protein. The data hold fewer than 15,000 distinct CDR3 sequences, with about 53% observed a single time. The source of the sample is a study of vaccination and CD4 T cells after COVID-19. Background on the study: Sampling post-COVID took place a median 101 days after diagnosis (range 35 to 161).

General study points: Median numbers of SARS-CoV-2-reactive clonotypes increased from roughly 21 to 40 (not a significant change).

Treatment meaning: roughly 10-day PBMC culture with coronavirus spike peptide pools or control peptides (ViraFEST assay). Once peptide pools had expanded antigen-specific T cells, ViraFEST sequenced TCRs. Culture of a few million PBMCs per well took place with approximately 9 IU/ml IL-2 and roughly 10 ug/ml peptide pools. The sequencing here drew on CD4+ T cells from blood, cultured in vitro, taken before SARS-CoV-2 vaccination. This clonotype was sampled from a human donor who had recovered from COVID-19.

This CDR3 is CASSRDRDRSPLHF. The CDR3 DNA reads as TGTGCCAGCAGTCGAGACAGGGATCGCTCACCCCTCCACTTT. The V gene is TRBV7-2, the J gene TRBJ1-6, with 7 bases fitting TRBD1. The germline V gene encodes CDR1 SGHTA and CDR2 FQGNSA. With 6 bases clipped from V and 10 bases from J, the junction kept 9 bases outside the gene matches. The CDR3 spans 14 residues.